The 7 T cell receptor beta chains reported below all come from one sample, sequenced in a study of blood T cells in healthy people across ages (dated by TCRdb to the mid-2010s). The library relied on 5' RACE. The listed sequencing device is Illumina HiSeq 2500. A second PCR of roughly 7 to 12 cycles was run with a J-beta primer mix and a sample-barcoded 5' primer. The public sequencing data were trimmed at Q25 with fastp and processed into clonotypes with MiXCR by TCRdb, which kept only in-frame beta chains. Rows are unified per CDR3 protein, each entry keeping the most common DNA and genes. Here the sample has roughly 650,000 distinct CDR3 sequences; about 32% occur a single time. In total, the top ten clones hold 15% of the sample. Material for sequencing was blood. The source of these receptors is a woman aged 80 or over in good health. Donor details come from another sample of the same person, matched by shared clones.

In this sample, this clonotype turned up a few times. The chain is built from TRBV20-1 and TRBJ2-4; possible D gene TRBD1, 5 bases. The CDR3 is made up of 13 amino acids. The V gene's germline CDR1 is DFQATT and CDR2 SNEGSKA (reference sequence). CDR3 nucleotides: TGCAGCCTGGGGCGAGGAGCCAAAAACATTCAGTACTTC. It specifies CSLGRGAKNIQYF.

This clonotype was detected ten times or more. This chain joins TRBV20-1 and TRBJ2-5, with D tentatively TRBD2 (6 bases). This CDR3 contains 14 residues. Germline lookup yields CDR1 DFQATT and CDR2 SNEGSKA (reference sequence). Trimming pared 5 bases from V and 4 bases from J, leaving 17 bases between. CDR3 nucleotide sequence: TGCAGTGCTGGGGGAAGGCGGGGTATAGAGACCCAGTACTTC. It codes for CSAGGRRGIETQYF.

This clonotype was seen a handful of times. A much larger clone lies one base from this, so it may be a read error. The chain combines TRBV7-9 with TRBJ2-5, with D perhaps TRBD1 (6 bases). V shed 4 bases and J shed 1 base, with 10 bases lying between them. The CDR3 runs 14 residues. CDR1 is SEHNR, CDR2 FQNEAQ, per germline (reference sequence). The CDR3, as DNA: TGTGCCAGCAGCTGCCGACAGGTCCAAGAGACCCAGTACTTC. Its translation: CASSCRQVQETQYF.

This clonotype was counted at least ten times. The chain has TRBV20-1 and TRBJ2-3; D ambiguous. Germline V gene sequence: CDR1 DFQATT, CDR2 SNEGSKA (reference sequence). The V and J ends lost 3 bases and 4 bases respectively, with 11 bases between them. CDR3 length equals 13 residues. The CDR3 region has the DNA TGCAGTGCTAGCGTAGGGTCTGCAGATACGCAGTATTTT. Translated: CSASVGSADTQYF.

At least ten counts were recorded for this clonotype. This rearrangement joins TRBV7-2 to TRBJ1-2, with unresolved D. The CDR3 consists of 13 residues. CDR1 SGHTA and CDR2 FQGNSA come from the germline V gene. With 5 bases removed from V and 4 bases from J, the gap between germline ends came to 11 bases. The CDR3 DNA is TGTGCCAGCAGCCCCAGCTATGGCTATGGCTACACCTTC. It specifies CASSPSYGYGYTF.

This clonotype has a count of ten or more. V and J are TRBV6-5 and TRBJ2-7; D unclear. The CDR3 covers 11 residues. V lost 10 bases, J lost 7 bases, and 14 bases lay in between. Germline CDR1 is MNHEY and CDR2 is SVGAGI. Here the CDR3 DNA reads TGTGCCACCACGGCCCATAGGGAGCAGTACTTC. Encoded protein: CATTAHREQYF.

Concerning this clonotype: Possible read error: a much larger clone is one base away. The chain combines TRBV19 with TRBJ1-2; tentatively, D is TRBD1 (6 bases). The CDR3 spans 14 residues. The germline CDR1 and CDR2 sequences are LNHDA and SQIVND (reference sequence). The CDR3 bases are TGTGCCAGTAGAGAGACAGGAGCTAACTATGGCCACACCTTC. Translation gives CASRETGANYGHTF.